Following are 30 T cell receptor beta chains from one sample sequenced in a study of cytomegalovirus exposure and HLA in healthy donors. A multiplex PCR was run with 60 Vbeta primers and 13 Jbeta primers. Data came from immunoSEQ multiplex PCR; TCRdb stores just in-frame clones and leaves some out. The sample yields 100,000 or so clones, around 75% seen once. The source material was PBMCs. These receptors all stem from a man aged 25 to 40 in good health and CMV-seronegative.

This chain links TRBV9 with TRBJ2-7; 9 nucleotides align to TRBD1. Germline CDR1 is SGDLS and CDR2 is YYNGEE. CDR3 length: 14 residues. J lost 5 bases, V lost 3 bases, and 6 bases had no gene match. The CDR3 nucleotides are TGTGCCAGCAGCGAGGTGACAGGGGGACACGAGCAGTACTTC. It is translated as CASSEVTGGHEQYF.

The V and J genes are TRBV19 and TRBJ1-1; possibly TRBD1 for D (6 bases). The length of the CDR3 is 13 residues. In germline, CDR1 is LNHDA, CDR2 SQIVND (reference sequence). The ends were cut back, 6 bases at V and 6 bases at J, with 14 bases in the middle. The DNA of the CDR3 is TGTGCCAGTAGGGAACAGGGTCTACCTGAAGCTTTCTTT. Amino acids: CASREQGLPEAFF.

This chain joins TRBV7-2 and TRBJ1-5; D gene ambiguous. Germline CDR1 and CDR2: SGHTA and FQGNSA. V lost 2 bases and J 0 bases, leaving 5 bases between the germline ends. The CDR3 totals 14 residues. The CDR3 DNA follows: TGTGCCAGCAGCTTACAGGTTAGCAATCAGCCCCAGCATTTT. Amino acid sequence: CASSLQVSNQPQHF.

This chain uses TRBV28 with TRBJ1-1; 9 bases agree with TRBD1. Germline CDR1 MDHEN, CDR2 SYDVKM. The V and J ends lost 6 bases and 4 bases, in that order; junction bases with no gene match: 12. CDR3 length: 16 amino acids. The CDR3 coding sequence is TGTGCCAGCAGCCGTTACAGGGGGCGAGGCGTCACTGAAGCTTTCTTT. Its translation is CASSRYRGRGVTEAFF.

This clone was detected only once. V is TRBV5-4 and J is TRBJ2-6; D ambiguous. This CDR3 has 16 residues. Germline V gene data show CDR1 as SGHNT and CDR2 as YYREEE (reference sequence). V was cut by 4 bases and J by 2 bases, with 13 bases left in between. CDR3 sequence: CASSLSRSAGANVLTF. The CDR3 DNA follows: TGTGCCAGCAGCCTTAGTAGGAGTGCTGGGGCCAACGTCCTGACTTTC.

V and J are TRBV19 and TRBJ2-2; D is ambiguous. V was clipped by 2 bases and J by 2 bases, with 12 bases between them. CDR3 length equals 16 residues. Germline-derived CDR1 and CDR2 are LNHDA and SQIVND (reference sequence). This chain's CDR3 is CASSISVLVNTGELFF. CDR3 DNA sequence: TGTGCCAGTAGTATAAGTGTATTAGTAAACACCGGGGAGCTGTTTTTT.

This clone was detected once. This sequence joins TRBV2 and TRBJ2-1; D remains ambiguous. This CDR3 region has 15 residues. CDR1 SNHLY and CDR2 FYNNEI come from the germline V gene. The ends were cut back, 7 bases at V and 4 bases at J, with 17 bases in the middle. CDR3 sequence (DNA): TGTGCCAGCACCCCCAGGCAGGTTGCTTACAATGAGCAGTTCTTC. It encodes CASTPRQVAYNEQFF.

Only one count was recorded for this clone. The V and J genes are TRBV7-2 and TRBJ2-7, with a possible D match to TRBD2 (5 bases). The CDR3 is 14 amino acids. Germline lookup yields CDR1 SGHTA and CDR2 FQGNSA. The germline V and J ends were trimmed by 4 bases and 5 bases, with 15 bases remaining between them. DNA of the CDR3: TGTGCCAGCAGCTCCCTCGGAGGTCCCCACGAGCAGTACTTC. It is translated as CASSSLGGPHEQYF.

This sequence joins TRBV30 and TRBJ1-4, with a tentative D call TRBD1 (6 bases). Germline CDR1 reads GTSNPN; CDR2 reads SVGIG (reference sequence). V lost 0 bases and J lost 4, with 12 bases in between. CDR3 length: 15 amino acids. The CDR3 here is CAWSVGGRSNEKLFF. CDR3 nucleotides: TGTGCCTGGAGTGTAGGGGGACGAAGTAATGAAAAACTGTTTTTT.

There are a few counts of this clone. The chain is built from TRBV7-8 and TRBJ2-1; tentatively, D is TRBD2 (5 bases). The germline CDR1 and CDR2 sequences are SGHVS and FQNEAQ. V was shortened by 4 bases and J by 5 bases, with 12 bases between the two germline ends. The CDR3 runs 14 residues. The CDR3 reads CASSYDVRDNEQFF. The CDR3 DNA follows: TGTGCCAGCAGCTACGATGTGCGGGACAATGAGCAGTTCTTC.

This clone was picked up many times. This chain uses TRBV10-1 with TRBJ2-1; possibly TRBD2 for D (5 bases). V lost 6 bases, J lost 16 bases, and 13 bases lay in between. CDR1 is WNHNN, CDR2 SYGVQD, per germline (reference sequence). The CDR3 totals 10 residues. The CDR3 here is CASRASLRFF. In DNA form, the CDR3 reads TGCGCCAGCAGGGCTAGCCTCCGATTCTTC.

Regarding this clone: Other DNA sequences within the sample encode an identical CDR3. The V and J genes are TRBV5-1 and TRBJ2-1, with D unresolved. The CDR3 has 13 residues. The ends were cut back, 0 bases at V and 3 bases at J, with 4 bases in the middle. Germline V gene sequence: CDR1 SGHRS, CDR2 YFSETQ. This chain's CDR3 is CASSLDSYNEQFF. In DNA form, the CDR3 reads TGCGCCAGCAGCTTGGACAGCTACAATGAGCAGTTCTTC.

V and J are TRBV4-1 and TRBJ2-1, with 7 positions matching TRBD2. The CDR3 totals 15 residues. Germline V gives CDR1 MGHRA, CDR2 YSYEKL. V was clipped by 0 bases and J by 6 bases; unmatched bases: 5. CDR3 amino acids: CASSQDHGGINEQFF. The CDR3 DNA follows: TGCGCCAGCAGCCAAGATCACGGGGGGATCAATGAGCAGTTCTTC.

The chain employs TRBV30 and TRBJ1-2; perhaps TRBD1 as D (6 bases). V was trimmed by 2 bases and J by 8 bases, leaving 12 bases between them. Germline values: CDR1 GTSNPN, CDR2 SVGIG (reference sequence). This CDR3 region has 12 residues. CDR3 protein: CAWSFAGDGYTF. The CDR3 coding sequence is TGTGCCTGGAGTTTTGCAGGGGACGGCTACACCTTC.

The chain carries TRBV11-2 and TRBJ2-4; weak D call: TRBD1 (6 bases). Germline V gene sequence: CDR1 SGHAT, CDR2 FQNNGV. V lost 5 bases, J lost 6 bases, and 14 bases lay in between. The CDR3 extends over 14 amino acids. CDR3 sequence (DNA): TGTGCCAGCAGCCCAGGACAGACTTTAAACATTCAGTACTTC. Translated: CASSPGQTLNIQYF.

The chain joins TRBV6-1 to TRBJ1-2; a possible D gene is TRBD1 (6 bases). CDR3 length: 14 amino acids. The ends were cut back, 5 bases at V and 6 bases at J, with 16 bases in the middle. Per germline, CDR1 MNHNS and CDR2 SASEGT. For the CDR3, the DNA is TGTGCCAGCAGTTCCACAGGGATGAGGAATGGCTACACCTTC. The encoded protein is CASSSTGMRNGYTF.

CDR3 nucleotide sequence: TGCGCCAGCAGCCAATCGACAGGGCGAAGCACCGGGGAGCTGTTTTTT. Its protein is CASSQSTGRSTGELFF. The chain links TRBV4-3 to TRBJ2-2; 7 positions agree with TRBD1. This CDR3 contains 16 residues. V shed 2 bases and J 4 bases; nucleotides not matched to a gene: 7. In germline, CDR1 is LGHNA, CDR2 YSLEER.

V is TRBV7-6 and J is TRBJ2-2, with 8 nucleotides matching TRBD2. The CDR3 runs to 16 residues. Germline assignment: CDR1 SGHVS and CDR2 FNYEAQ. The ends lost 4 bases at V and 0 bases at J; junction bases unmatched: 4. The CDR3 here is CASSSSGGANTGELFF. As DNA, the CDR3 is TGTGCCAGCAGCTCGAGCGGGGGAGCGAACACCGGGGAGCTGTTTTTT.

This chain connects TRBV29-1 to TRBJ2-1, with TRBD1 as a possible D gene (6 bases). The CDR3 totals 13 residues. The germline V and J ends were trimmed by 3 bases and 2 bases, with 8 bases remaining between them. Per germline, CDR1 SQVTM and CDR2 ANQGSEA. In DNA form, the CDR3 reads TGCAGCGTTGATTGGACAGCCTACAATGAGCAGTTCTTC. Its translation is CSVDWTAYNEQFF.

The chain recombines TRBV19 with TRBJ2-1; 9 bases are shared with TRBD2. Germline V CDR1 and CDR2: LNHDA, SQIVND (reference sequence). The CDR3 spans 15 residues. V lost 6 bases, J lost 5 bases, and 8 bases stayed unmatched. CDR3 amino acids: CASRLAGAIHNEQFF. CDR3 nucleotides: TGTGCCAGTAGGTTAGCGGGAGCCATTCACAATGAGCAGTTCTTC.

This rearrangement joins TRBV28 to TRBJ2-5; 8 bases map to TRBD2. V shed 7 bases, J shed 5 bases, and the junction held 9 bases outside the gene matches. CDR1 is MDHEN, CDR2 SYDVKM, per germline. This CDR3 is built from 14 residues. The CDR3 loop is CASTPGGRPETQYF. Here the CDR3 DNA reads TGTGCCAGCACCCCGGGAGGGAGACCGGAGACCCAGTACTTC. Filled out from reference TRBV28 and TRBJ2-5, the complete variable domain reads DVKVTQSSRYLVKRTGEKVFLECVQDMDHENMFWYRQDPGLGLRLIYFSYDVKMKEKGDIPEGYSVSREKKERFSLILESASTNQTSMYLCASTPGGRPETQYFGPGTRLLVL.

This clone was observed a handful of times. The CDR3 DNA follows: TGTGCCAGCAGCCATGACAGCGCGGACACCGGGGAGCTGTTTTTT. Its protein product is CASSHDSADTGELFF. The chain has TRBV14 and TRBJ2-2; TRBD1 might be the D (5 bases). V lost 3 bases to trimming and J lost 3 bases, with 11 bases between them. CDR3 length: 15 amino acids. The germline gives CDR1 SGHDN, CDR2 FVKESK.

CDR3 protein: CASSDWGVGQPQHF. The DNA of the CDR3 is TGTGCCAGCAGTGATTGGGGGGTTGGCCAGCCCCAGCATTTT. The V gene is TRBV6-1, the J gene TRBJ1-5, with D perhaps matching TRBD1 (5 bases). In germline, CDR1 is MNHNS, CDR2 SASEGT. V was pared by 3 bases and J by 7 bases, with 13 bases between. The CDR3 is 14 amino acids.

The chain recombines TRBV28 with TRBJ2-7; 10 positions match TRBD2. Germline V lookup: CDR1 MDHEN, CDR2 SYDVKM. The CDR3 runs 13 residues. V trimming: 6 bases; J trimming: 3 bases; junction bases outside the gene matches: 2. Here the CDR3 DNA reads TGTGCCAGCAGGGTAGCGGGAGGCTACGAGCAGTACTTC. This gives the protein CASRVAGGYEQYF.

V and J are TRBV30 and TRBJ1-3; possibly TRBD1 for D (5 bases). In germline, CDR1 is GTSNPN, CDR2 SVGIG (reference sequence). Trimming took off 8 bases at V and 4 bases at J, with 12 bases between the two ends. The CDR3 extends over 12 amino acids. The DNA of the CDR3 is TGTGCCCGACTCGACAGCGGAAACACCATATATTTT. It encodes CARLDSGNTIYF.

This clone came up a few times. The chain carries TRBV7-2 and TRBJ2-2, with TRBD2 identical over 10 bases. V shed 6 bases, J shed 4 bases, and the junction held 5 bases outside the gene matches. This CDR3 contains 15 residues. Per germline, CDR1 SGHTA and CDR2 FQGNSA. The CDR3 sequence is CASRSGGASTGELFF. CDR3 coding DNA: TGTGCCAGCAGGAGCGGGGGGGCCAGCACCGGGGAGCTGTTTTTT.

The table lists this clone with a count of one. The gene calls are TRBV9 and TRBJ2-3; 8 nucleotides match TRBD2. From germline, CDR1 is SGDLS and CDR2 YYNGEE. J was trimmed by 7 bases and V by 0 bases; bases with no gene match: 10. The CDR3 length is 16 residues. The CDR3 coding sequence is TGTGCCAGCAGCGTAGTTGTGGGACTAGGCCCCTATACGCAGTATTTT. Translation: CASSVVVGLGPYTQYF. Full variable domain (remainder filled in from reference TRBV9 and TRBJ2-3): DSGVTQTPKHLITATGQRVTLRCSPRSGDLSVYWYQQSLDQGLQFLIQYYNGEERAKGNILERFSAQQFPDLHSELNLSSLELGDSALYFCASSVVVGLGPYTQYFGPGTRLTVL.

CDR3 sequence reads: CASSSSGQENTEAFF. For the CDR3, the DNA is TGTGCCAGTAGTTCATCGGGACAGGAGAACACTGAAGCTTTCTTT. The rearrangement links TRBV19 to TRBJ1-1; 8 bases are a match to TRBD1. The CDR3 is 15 amino acids. Per germline, CDR1 LNHDA and CDR2 SQIVND (reference sequence). Trimming removed 5 bases from V and 1 base from J; junction bases left unmatched: 6.

This clone has more than one count but fewer than ten. V gene TRBV7-8 combines with J gene TRBJ2-7; D is possibly TRBD1 (6 bases). Deletions cut 4 bases from V and 4 bases from J, with 11 bases between. Germline CDR1 reads SGHVS; CDR2 reads FQNEAQ. This CDR3 has 13 residues. In DNA, the CDR3 is TGTGCCAGCAGCTACCAACAGGGTTACGAGCAGTACTTC. It encodes CASSYQQGYEQYF.

A single count supports this clone. The chain uses TRBV27 and TRBJ2-7; possible D gene TRBD2, 5 bases. Germline V gene data show CDR1 as MNHEY and CDR2 as SMNVEV (reference sequence). The CDR3 is 13 residues long. V was clipped by 5 bases and J by 2 bases, with 10 bases between them. The CDR3 protein is CASSPRGPYEQYF. The CDR3 DNA follows: TGTGCCAGCAGTCCTCGGGGTCCCTACGAGCAGTACTTC.